The source of this TCR beta chain is a study of regulatory T cells in long-lasting Graves disease. General study findings and limits: Fewer public clonotypes were shared by new patients (over 950) than by persistent patients (about 2,800).

According to the study, TCR beta libraries were built with iRepertoire HTBI primers and CDR3-region Arm-PCR. TCRdb redid the calling of the multiplex PCR reads with MiXCR, one entry per CDR3 protein. The table includes roughly 350,000 distinct CDR3 sequences, over 15% detected once. Noted time point: newly diagnosed GD, antithyroid drugs for less than 3 months. PBMC-extracted RNA yielded the TCR library. The EDTA tubes were filled with around 9 milliliters of drawn peripheral blood. Worth noting for this clonotype: Antigen specificity is unknown.

The CDR3 has 15 amino acids. Trimming pared 8 bases from V and 0 bases from J, leaving 13 bases between. Another study also made use of these data, one on T cells in Graves' hyperthyroidism and ophthalmopathy.

The receptor comes from a man aged 40-49 years with Graves disease. Sample: peripheral blood mononuclear cells (PBMCs), taken at new diagnosis, from a patient treated with antithyroid drugs. V is TRBV12-3 or TRBV12-4 and J is TRBJ2-2; D is possibly TRBD2 (5 bases). CDR3 nucleotides: TGTGCCAGCCCCCCCGGACTTACGAACACCGGGGAGCTGTTTTTT. This gives the protein CASPPGLTNTGELFF.